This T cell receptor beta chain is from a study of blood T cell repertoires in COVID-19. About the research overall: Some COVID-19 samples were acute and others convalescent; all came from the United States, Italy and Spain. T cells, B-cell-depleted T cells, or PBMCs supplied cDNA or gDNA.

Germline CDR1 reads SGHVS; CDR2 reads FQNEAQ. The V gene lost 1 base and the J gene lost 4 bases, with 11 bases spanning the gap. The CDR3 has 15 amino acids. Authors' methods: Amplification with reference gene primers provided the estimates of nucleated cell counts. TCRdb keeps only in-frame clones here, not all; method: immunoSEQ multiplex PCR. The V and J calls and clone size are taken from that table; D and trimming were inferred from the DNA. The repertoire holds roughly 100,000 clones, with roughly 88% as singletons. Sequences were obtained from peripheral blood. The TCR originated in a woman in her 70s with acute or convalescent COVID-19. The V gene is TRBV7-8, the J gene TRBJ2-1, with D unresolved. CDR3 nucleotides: TGTGCCAGCAGCTTAGGGGCAGGCCAATACAATGAGCAGTTCTTC. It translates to CASSLGAGQYNEQFF.